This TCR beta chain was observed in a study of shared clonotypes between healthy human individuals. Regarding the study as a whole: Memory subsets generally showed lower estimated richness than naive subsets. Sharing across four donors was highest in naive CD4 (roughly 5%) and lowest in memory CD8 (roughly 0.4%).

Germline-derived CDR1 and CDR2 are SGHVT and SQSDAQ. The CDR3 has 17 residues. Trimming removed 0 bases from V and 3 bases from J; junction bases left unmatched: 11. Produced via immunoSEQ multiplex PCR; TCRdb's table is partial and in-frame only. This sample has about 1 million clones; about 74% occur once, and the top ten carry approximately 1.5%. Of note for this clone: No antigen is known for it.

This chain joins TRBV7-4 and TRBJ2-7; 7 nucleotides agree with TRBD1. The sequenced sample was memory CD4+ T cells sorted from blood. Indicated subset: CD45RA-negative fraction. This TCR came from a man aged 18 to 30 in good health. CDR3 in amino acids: CASSLALRQGKYYEQYF. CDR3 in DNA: TGTGCCAGCAGCTTAGCGCTCCGACAGGGAAAGTACTACGAGCAGTACTTC.